The 26 T cell receptor beta chains below were found in one sample sequenced in a study of identical twins. MiXCR, run by TCRdb on the 5' RACE reads, gives a single entry per CDR3 protein. The table lists approximately 240,000 distinct CDR3 sequences, 11% to 15% of them singletons. Source material: memory (CD45RO+) T cells sorted from blood. These receptors were collected from a woman between 18 and 30 years old in good health.

This clonotype has just a few counts. The J gene is TRBJ1-6, the V gene TRBV6-2 or TRBV6-3; D is possibly TRBD1 (5 bases). This CDR3 spans 13 amino acids. Germline V CDR1 and CDR2: MNHEY, SVGEGT. V was trimmed by 7 bases and J by 17 bases, leaving 21 bases between them. The CDR3 DNA sequence: TGTGCCAGCACCGGTGGATCGACAGCCCTTATCCACTTT. Encoded protein: CASTGGSTALIHF.

The chain recombines TRBV14 with TRBJ2-7, with D unresolved. V lost 3 bases and J lost 2, with 5 bases in between. Germline CDR1 reads SGHDN; CDR2 reads FVKESK. This CDR3 comprises 12 residues. DNA of the CDR3: TGTGCCAGCAGCCACGATCCCTACGAGCAGTACTTC. Protein: CASSHDPYEQYF.

Here the CDR3 reads CASTAGLNQPQHF. DNA of the CDR3: TGTGCCAGCACAGCGGGGCTAAATCAGCCCCAGCATTTT. This chain joins TRBV6-1 and TRBJ1-5; possibly TRBD1 for D (5 bases). Germline V gene data show CDR1 as MNHNS and CDR2 as SASEGT. V was pared by 7 bases and J by 4 bases, with 11 bases between. CDR3 size: 13 residues.

There are a few counts of this clonotype. The chain links TRBV11-2 to TRBJ2-1, with a weak D call TRBD1 (5 bases). In germline, CDR1 is SGHAT, CDR2 FQNNGV. The germline V and J ends were trimmed by 0 bases and 0 bases, with 12 bases remaining between them. CDR3 size: 17 residues. The CDR3 here is CASSLDRGRSSYNEQFF. DNA for the CDR3: TGTGCCAGCAGCTTAGATAGGGGCAGATCCTCCTACAATGAGCAGTTCTTC.

The chain combines TRBV5-1 with TRBJ2-5, with D perhaps matching TRBD1 (7 bases). Trimming cost V 4 bases and J 5 bases, with 21 bases left between them. The germline V gene encodes CDR1 SGHRS and CDR2 YFSETQ. The length of the CDR3 is 16 residues. The chain's CDR3 is CASSQGDFSSSETQYF. DNA for the CDR3: TGCGCCAGCAGCCAGGGGGACTTCAGCTCGTCGGAGACCCAGTACTTC.

J is TRBJ2-4 and V is TRBV2; TRBD2 aligns across 9 bases. V shed 0 bases and J 4 bases; nucleotides not matched to a gene: 16. Germline CDR1 SNHLY, CDR2 FYNNEI. CDR3 size: 20 residues. CDR3 loop: CASSEALLPLKRGAKNIQYF. In nucleotides, the CDR3 is TGTGCCAGCAGTGAAGCGCTGCTCCCTCTCAAGCGGGGGGCAAAAAACATTCAGTACTTC. The full variable domain, completed using reference TRBV2 and TRBJ2-4, is EPEVTQTPSHQVTQMGQEVILRCVPISNHLYFYWYRQILGQKVEFLVSFYNNEISEKSEIFDDQFSVERPDGSNFTLKIRSTKLEDSAMYFCASSEALLPLKRGAKNIQYFGAGTRLSVL.

The chain uses TRBV20-1 and TRBJ2-1; 10 bases line up with TRBD2. This CDR3 contains 16 residues. The ends lost 3 bases at V and 5 bases at J; junction bases unmatched: 10. In germline, CDR1 is DFQATT, CDR2 SNEGSKA (reference sequence). CDR3 loop: CSASRARAGGHNEQFF. For the CDR3, the DNA is TGCAGTGCTAGTAGGGCAAGAGCGGGGGGGCACAATGAGCAGTTCTTC.

The chain carries TRBV6-1 and TRBJ2-2; the D gene is possibly TRBD1 (6 bases). The germline CDR1 and CDR2 sequences are MNHNS and SASEGT. The CDR3 covers 13 residues. The V end was cut by 6 bases, the J end by 4 bases, with 9 bases between. The CDR3: CASRRTVTGELFF. CDR3 in DNA: TGTGCCAGCAGGCGGACAGTCACCGGGGAGCTGTTTTTT.

This chain connects TRBV7-9 to TRBJ1-4; 8 bases map to TRBD1. Germline V lookup: CDR1 SEHNR, CDR2 FQNEAQ (reference sequence). The CDR3 runs to 14 residues. V lost 2 bases to trimming and J lost 8 bases; unmatched junction nucleotides: 4. The CDR3 region is CASSLQGAREKLFF. The CDR3 nucleotides read TGTGCCAGCAGCTTACAGGGGGCGCGCGAAAAACTGTTTTTT.

The chain employs TRBV12-3 or TRBV12-4 and TRBJ1-2; no firm D call. The V end lost 2 bases, the J end lost 7 bases, and 8 bases lay between the germline ends. The CDR3 has 12 residues. The CDR3 DNA is TGTGCCAGCAGTTTATCTCTGGCTGGCTACACCTTC. Its protein is CASSLSLAGYTF.

The V and J genes are TRBV6-2 or TRBV6-3 and TRBJ2-7, with 7 bases fitting TRBD2. The CDR3 totals 16 residues. The V segment lost 4 bases and the J segment 4 bases; nucleotides outside the gene matches: 13. Germline-derived CDR1 and CDR2 are MNHEY and SVGEGT. CDR3: CASSWSSGSSGYEQYF. In nucleotides, the CDR3 is TGTGCCAGCAGTTGGAGTAGCGGGTCCTCGGGGTACGAGCAGTACTTC.

This clonotype turned up a few times. This chain uses TRBV4-3 with TRBJ2-1; the D is unclear. CDR3 length: 12 amino acids. Trimming pared 0 bases from V and 8 bases from J, leaving 5 bases between. Germline V gene sequence: CDR1 LGHNA, CDR2 YSLEER. CDR3 in amino acids: CASSQDGYEQFF. The CDR3 DNA is TGCGCCAGCAGCCAAGACGGGTATGAGCAGTTCTTC.

The rearrangement links TRBV20-1 to TRBJ1-4, with unresolved D. CDR3 length: 13 residues. V was trimmed by 5 bases and J by 8 bases, leaving 15 bases between them. From germline, CDR1 is DFQATT and CDR2 SNEGSKA (reference sequence). The CDR3 coding sequence is TGCAGTGCTCCCCAGCCTGGCCTGGAAAAACTGTTTTTT. This codes for CSAPQPGLEKLFF.

This clonotype has more than one count but fewer than ten. This rearrangement joins TRBV5-1 to TRBJ1-4; tentative D call: TRBD1 (5 bases). Germline values: CDR1 SGHRS, CDR2 YFSETQ. The germline V and J ends were trimmed by 4 bases and 0 bases, with 7 bases remaining between them. This CDR3 comprises 14 residues. The chain's CDR3 is CASSVTATNEKLFF. The DNA for the CDR3 is TGCGCCAGCAGCGTGACAGCAACTAATGAAAAACTGTTTTTT.

This clonotype was observed a single time. At one boundary the junction diverges from the germline segment, which might be a read error. Written as DNA, the CDR3 is TGTGCCGGCAGTTTGAGGGGGGGCCTAGCCAAAAACATTCAGTACTTC. As protein: CAGSLRGGLAKNIQYF. This chain uses TRBV12-3 or TRBV12-4 with TRBJ2-4, with a possible D match to TRBD2 (7 bases). The CDR3 loop spans 16 amino acids.

V is TRBV5-1 and J is TRBJ2-3, with TRBD1 matching 9 bases. In germline, CDR1 is SGHRS, CDR2 YFSETQ. CDR3 length: 15 amino acids. Trimming at V came to 7 bases and at J to 6 bases, leaving 12 bases not matched to a gene. The CDR3 region has the DNA TGCGCCAGCGCCAGGACCGGGACAGGGCGGGATACGCAGTATTTT. Translated, it gives CASARTGTGRDTQYF.

This clonotype has a handful of counts. The genes are TRBV5-1 and TRBJ2-1; 8 nucleotides align to TRBD2. Germline assignment: CDR1 SGHRS and CDR2 YFSETQ. With 0 bases clipped from V and 0 bases from J, the junction kept 5 bases outside the gene matches. The CDR3 is 17 residues long. This CDR3 is CASSLVIRGGSYNEQFF. The CDR3 DNA follows: TGCGCCAGCAGCTTGGTCATCCGGGGGGGCTCCTACAATGAGCAGTTCTTC. Using reference TRBV5-1 and TRBJ2-1 for the parts outside the CDR3, the full variable domain is KAGVTQTPRYLIKTRGQQVTLSCSPISGHRSVSWYQQTPGQGLQFLFEYFSETQRNKGNFPGRFSGRQFSNSRSEMNVSTLELGDSALYLCASSLVIRGGSYNEQFFGPGTRLTVL.

The chain employs TRBV5-1 and TRBJ2-3; unclear D gene. The CDR3 loop spans 14 amino acids. CDR1 is SGHRS and CDR2 is YFSETQ in the germline V gene. V was clipped by 4 bases and J by 7 bases, with 16 bases between them. CDR3 in DNA: TGCGCCAGCAGCCCCTCGAATGGTTTATATACGCAGTATTTT. It is translated as CASSPSNGLYTQYF.

This clonotype was seen ten or more times. V usage is TRBV4-1 and J usage is TRBJ2-1; 7 positions match TRBD1. This CDR3 contains 17 residues. The germline V gene has CDR1 MGHRA and CDR2 YSYEKL. Trimming took 3 bases from V and 5 from J; bases not matched to a gene: 13. The CDR3 coding sequence is TGCGCCAGCAGCCATAAAGCGCCGGGACAGCGAAACAATGAGCAGTTCTTC. Its protein is CASSHKAPGQRNNEQFF.

This clonotype was found many times. The chain is built from TRBV19 and TRBJ2-2; D ambiguous. V lost 5 bases, J lost 4 bases, and 14 bases lay in between. This CDR3 has 15 amino acids. The V gene's germline CDR1 is LNHDA and CDR2 SQIVND (reference sequence). CDR3 region: CASSGSRSVTGELFF. The CDR3 DNA reads TGTGCCAGTAGTGGTAGCCGGTCGGTCACCGGGGAGCTGTTTTTT.

This clonotype was counted a few times. This sequence joins TRBV12-3 or TRBV12-4 and TRBJ2-3; 8 nucleotides match TRBD1. J lost 2 bases, V lost 6 bases, and 10 bases had no gene match. The CDR3 is made up of 16 amino acids. Here the CDR3 reads CASRLMTGALTDTQYF. The CDR3 DNA is TGTGCCAGCAGGCTAATGACAGGGGCTCTCACAGATACGCAGTATTTT.

This clonotype was counted ten times or more. The V gene is TRBV4-2, the J gene TRBJ2-6; D remains ambiguous. The CDR3 totals 15 residues. The germline V gene has CDR1 LGHNA and CDR2 YNFKEQ. V shed 0 bases and J shed 1 base, with 4 bases lying between them. CDR3 DNA: TGTGCCAGCAGCCAAGATGCGTCTGGGGCCAACGTCCTGACTTTC. It codes for CASSQDASGANVLTF.

The gene calls are TRBV5-1 and TRBJ2-1; D tentatively fits TRBD1 or TRBD2 (5 bases each). This CDR3 has 14 residues. Germline V gene sequence: CDR1 SGHRS, CDR2 YFSETQ. V was pared by 5 bases and J by 5 bases, with 14 bases between. The CDR3 spells CASRTGAEHNEQFF. The CDR3 DNA sequence: TGCGCCAGCAGAACCGGGGCGGAACACAATGAGCAGTTCTTC.

This rearrangement joins TRBV20-1 to TRBJ2-5; a weak D match, TRBD2 (7 bases). The CDR3 loop spans 14 amino acids. Germline V gene lookup returns CDR1 DFQATT and CDR2 SNEGSKA (reference sequence). V was clipped by 3 bases and J by 1 base, with 12 bases between them. Here the CDR3 DNA reads TGCAGTGCTAGTTGGGGGGGGCCCCAAGAGACCCAGTACTTC. Translating gives CSASWGGPQETQYF.

The genes are TRBV27 and TRBJ2-7; 8 bases are a match to TRBD1. The CDR3 totals 16 residues. Germline values: CDR1 MNHEY, CDR2 SMNVEV (reference sequence). The V and J ends lost 3 bases and 1 base, in that order; junction bases with no gene match: 8. The CDR3 DNA sequence: TGTGCCAGCAGTTTTTCCTCCAGGGGGCTATCCTACGAGCAGTACTTC. Residues: CASSFSSRGLSYEQYF.

CDR3 protein: CAAGLGGPDTQYF. In DNA, the CDR3 is TGTGCAGCAGGGTTGGGGGGGCCAGATACGCAGTATTTT. The rearrangement joins TRBV7-9 to TRBJ2-3, with D possibly matching TRBD2 (7 bases). The CDR3 extends over 13 amino acids. Germline V CDR1 and CDR2: SEHNR, FQNEAQ (reference sequence).